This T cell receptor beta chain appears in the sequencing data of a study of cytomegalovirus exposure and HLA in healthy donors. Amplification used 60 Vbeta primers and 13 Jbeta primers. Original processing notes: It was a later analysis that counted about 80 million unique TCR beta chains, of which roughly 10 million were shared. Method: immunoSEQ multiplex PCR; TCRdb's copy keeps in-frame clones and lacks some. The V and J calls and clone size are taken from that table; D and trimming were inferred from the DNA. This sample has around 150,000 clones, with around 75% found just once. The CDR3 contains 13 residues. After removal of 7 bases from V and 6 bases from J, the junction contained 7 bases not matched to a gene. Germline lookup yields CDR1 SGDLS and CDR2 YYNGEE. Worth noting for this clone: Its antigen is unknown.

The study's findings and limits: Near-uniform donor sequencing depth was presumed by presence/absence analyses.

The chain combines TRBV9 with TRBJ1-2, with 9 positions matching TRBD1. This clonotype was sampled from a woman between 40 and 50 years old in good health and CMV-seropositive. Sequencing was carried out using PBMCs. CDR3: CASSGTGSNGYTF. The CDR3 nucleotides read TGTGCCAGCTCCGGGACAGGGAGTAATGGCTACACCTTC.